Listed below are T cell receptor beta chains from one sample, sequenced in a study of blood T cell repertoires in COVID-19. This table comes from immunoSEQ multiplex PCR, and its TCRdb copy is limited to in-frame clones, with some not included. Here the sample spans about 200,000 clones, about 89% being singletons. What was sequenced was peripheral blood. The receptors come from a man aged 40-49 years with acute or convalescent COVID-19. The CDR3 runs from the conserved cysteine through the conserved F or W. The D gene is left open where the match is weak. Clone size is given for some rows only: seen once, a few or many times, or a class if the clone is expanded.

CDR3aa: CASSLAAFLRTGGDEQYF
CDR3nt: TGTGCCAGCAGCTTAGCAGCTTTCCTTCGGACAGGGGGCGACGAGCAGTACTTC
abundance: .
d_gene: TRBD1
j_gene: TRBJ2-7
v_gene: TRBV7-9

CDR3aa: CASTPTEDRSGNTIYF
CDR3nt: TGTGCCAGCACCCCCACGGAGGACCGCTCTGGAAACACCATATATTTT
abundance: once
d_gene: .
j_gene: TRBJ1-3
v_gene: TRBV28

CDR3aa: CASSSDRYQPQHF
CDR3nt: TGTGCCAGCAGCTCCGACAGGTATCAGCCCCAGCATTTT
abundance: .
d_gene: .
j_gene: TRBJ1-5
v_gene: TRBV7-3

CDR3aa: CASSFGTGNNEQFF
CDR3nt: TGTGCCAGCAGCTTTGGGACAGGGAACAATGAGCAGTTCTTC
abundance: .
d_gene: TRBD1
j_gene: TRBJ2-1
v_gene: TRBV7-9

CDR3aa: CATSREGQGIGETQYF
CDR3nt: TGTGCCACCAGCAGAGAGGGACAGGGGATAGGGGAGACCCAGTACTTC
abundance: .
d_gene: TRBD1
j_gene: TRBJ2-5
v_gene: TRBV15

CDR3aa: CASVELGSHYTGELFF
CDR3nt: TGTGCCAGCGTCGAACTTGGGAGCCATTACACCGGGGAGCTGTTTTTT
abundance: .
d_gene: .
j_gene: TRBJ2-2
v_gene: TRBV28

CDR3aa: CASSYRGGDTQYF
CDR3nt: TGTGCCAGCAGTTACCGAGGGGGAGATACGCAGTATTTT
abundance: .
d_gene: .
j_gene: TRBJ2-3
v_gene: TRBV5-4

CDR3aa: CASSAQLVNYGYTF
CDR3nt: TGTGCCAGCAGCGCACAGTTGGTAAACTATGGCTACACCTTC
abundance: .
d_gene: .
j_gene: TRBJ1-2
v_gene: TRBV7-2

CDR3aa: CASSQPGQDTEAFF
CDR3nt: TGTGCCAGCAGCCAACCGGGACAAGACACTGAAGCTTTCTTT
abundance: .
d_gene: .
j_gene: TRBJ1-1
v_gene: TRBV3-1/TRBV3-2

CDR3aa: CASSPFGEGGTEAFF
CDR3nt: TGTGCCAGCAGTCCCTTCGGGGAAGGCGGCACTGAAGCTTTCTTT
abundance: .
d_gene: .
j_gene: TRBJ1-1
v_gene: TRBV6-5

CDR3aa: CASSPPGSNQPQHF
CDR3nt: TGTGCCAGCAGCCCACCGGGTAGCAATCAGCCCCAGCATTTT
abundance: .
d_gene: .
j_gene: TRBJ1-5
v_gene: TRBV7-9

CDR3aa: CASSFPGQGVSGYTF
CDR3nt: TGTGCCAGCAGCTTCCCGGGACAGGGTGTAAGTGGCTACACCTTC
abundance: few
d_gene: TRBD1
j_gene: TRBJ1-2
v_gene: TRBV7-2

CDR3aa: CASSLYPDSAYEQYF
CDR3nt: TGTGCCAGCAGCCTTTACCCGGACAGCGCCTACGAGCAGTACTTC
abundance: .
d_gene: .
j_gene: TRBJ2-7
v_gene: TRBV27

CDR3aa: CASSAPGQGNTGELFF
CDR3nt: TGCGCCAGCAGCGCCCCGGGACAGGGCAACACCGGGGAGCTGTTTTTT
abundance: .
d_gene: TRBD1
j_gene: TRBJ2-2
v_gene: TRBV5-1

CDR3aa: CASSLVDIGQPQHF
CDR3nt: TGTGCCAGCAGCTTGGTGGACATAGGTCAGCCCCAGCATTTT
abundance: .
d_gene: .
j_gene: TRBJ1-5
v_gene: TRBV5-5

CDR3aa: CASNPGQGSSPLHF
CDR3nt: TGTGCCAGTAACCCGGGACAGGGAAGTTCACCCCTCCACTTT
abundance: once
d_gene: TRBD1
j_gene: TRBJ1-6
v_gene: TRBV19

CDR3aa: CASSPALTGALSEAFF
CDR3nt: TGTGCCAGCAGCCCGGCCCTGACAGGGGCATTGTCTGAAGCTTTCTTT
abundance: .
d_gene: TRBD1
j_gene: TRBJ1-1
v_gene: TRBV5-6

CDR3aa: CASGRQGSWDTQYF
CDR3nt: TGTGCTAGTGGCCGACAGGGGAGTTGGGATACGCAGTATTTT
abundance: once
d_gene: TRBD1
j_gene: TRBJ2-3
v_gene: TRBV12-5

CDR3aa: CASSTSWTGPRQGYTF
CDR3nt: TGTGCCAGCAGTACCTCGTGGACAGGGCCCCGTCAGGGCTACACCTTC
abundance: .
d_gene: TRBD1
j_gene: TRBJ1-2
v_gene: TRBV27

CDR3aa: CASSSGQARNEQFF
CDR3nt: TGTGCCAGCAGTTCGGGACAGGCTAGAAATGAGCAGTTCTTC
abundance: .
d_gene: TRBD1
j_gene: TRBJ2-1
v_gene: TRBV5-4

CDR3aa: CASRRGQGFYGYTF
CDR3nt: TGTGCCAGCAGAAGGGGACAGGGGTTCTATGGCTACACCTTC
abundance: few
d_gene: TRBD1
j_gene: TRBJ1-2
v_gene: TRBV6-6

CDR3aa: CASRGTGATYPNTEAFF
CDR3nt: TGTGCCAGCAGAGGTACAGGGGCGACGTACCCGAACACTGAAGCTTTCTTT
abundance: .
d_gene: TRBD1
j_gene: TRBJ1-1
v_gene: TRBV7-9

CDR3aa: CASSFGAGTKGDSPLHF
CDR3nt: TGTGCCAGCAGCTTTGGCGCCGGGACTAAAGGTGATTCACCCCTCCACTTT
abundance: .
d_gene: .
j_gene: TRBJ1-6
v_gene: TRBV7-9

CDR3aa: CASSQVGTGPANYGYTF
CDR3nt: TGTGCCAGCAGCCAAGTAGGGACAGGGCCAGCTAACTATGGCTACACCTTC
abundance: .
d_gene: TRBD1
j_gene: TRBJ1-2
v_gene: TRBV4-2

CDR3aa: CASSEQGVDTGELFF
CDR3nt: TGTGCCAGCAGTGAACAGGGGGTGGACACCGGGGAGCTGTTTTTT
abundance: .
d_gene: TRBD1
j_gene: TRBJ2-2
v_gene: TRBV6-1

CDR3aa: CAISGSGDSGANVLTF
CDR3nt: TGTGCCATCAGTGGATCAGGGGACTCTGGGGCCAACGTCCTGACTTTC
abundance: .
d_gene: .
j_gene: TRBJ2-6
v_gene: TRBV10-3

CDR3aa: CASSDGPGGNSPLHF
CDR3nt: TGTGCCAGCAGTGATGGTCCGGGTGGTAATTCACCCCTCCACTTT
abundance: .
d_gene: .
j_gene: TRBJ1-6
v_gene: TRBV25-1

CDR3aa: CASIQKGQRGGLETQYF
CDR3nt: TGTGCCAGCATCCAGAAGGGACAGCGGGGGGGCCTGGAGACCCAGTACTTC
abundance: .
d_gene: TRBD2
j_gene: TRBJ2-5
v_gene: TRBV3-1/TRBV3-2

CDR3aa: CAWSVRGNNEQFF
CDR3nt: TGTGCCTGGAGTGTACGCGGAAACAATGAGCAGTTCTTC
abundance: .
d_gene: .
j_gene: TRBJ2-1
v_gene: TRBV30

CDR3aa: CASTYGRGTEAFF
CDR3nt: TGTGCCAGTACCTATGGCCGGGGCACTGAAGCTTTCTTT
abundance: .
d_gene: .
j_gene: TRBJ1-1
v_gene: TRBV19

CDR3aa: CASSVTFDTQYF
CDR3nt: TGTGCCAGCAGCGTCACTTTTGATACGCAGTATTTT
abundance: .
d_gene: .
j_gene: TRBJ2-3
v_gene: TRBV9

CDR3aa: CAWAADRAVQAFF
CDR3nt: TGTGCCTGGGCCGCTGACAGGGCGGTCCAAGCTTTCTTT
abundance: .
d_gene: TRBD1
j_gene: TRBJ1-1
v_gene: TRBV30

CDR3aa: CASSYFGTSLGELFF
CDR3nt: TGTGCCAGCAGTTACTTCGGGACTAGCCTCGGGGAGCTGTTTTTT
abundance: .
d_gene: TRBD2
j_gene: TRBJ2-2
v_gene: TRBV6-5

CDR3aa: CASSLGTSGGVTDTQYF
CDR3nt: TGTGCCAGCAGCTTAGGGACTAGCGGGGGGGTTACAGATACGCAGTATTTT
abundance: .
d_gene: TRBD2
j_gene: TRBJ2-3
v_gene: TRBV7-8

CDR3aa: CASSRGGANQPQHF
CDR3nt: TGTGCCAGCAGCAGGGGGGGTGCCAATCAGCCCCAGCATTTT
abundance: .
d_gene: .
j_gene: TRBJ1-5
v_gene: TRBV5-4

CDR3aa: CASSQETGDGYTF
CDR3nt: TGTGCCAGCAGCCAAGAGACAGGGGATGGCTACACCTTC
abundance: few
d_gene: TRBD1
j_gene: TRBJ1-2
v_gene: TRBV4-2

CDR3aa: CASSVGAGAQETQYF
CDR3nt: TGTGCCAGCAGCGTAGGAGCGGGGGCCCAAGAGACCCAGTACTTC
abundance: .
d_gene: TRBD2
j_gene: TRBJ2-5
v_gene: TRBV9

CDR3aa: CASSALLYEQYF
CDR3nt: TGTGCCAGCAGCGCCCTCCTCTACGAGCAGTACTTC
abundance: .
d_gene: .
j_gene: TRBJ2-7
v_gene: TRBV9

CDR3aa: CASCRQGAYEQYF
CDR3nt: TGCGCCAGCTGCCGACAGGGCGCCTACGAGCAGTACTTC
abundance: .
d_gene: TRBD1
j_gene: TRBJ2-7
v_gene: TRBV10-2

CDR3aa: CASSFGDTGASQPQHF
CDR3nt: TGTGCCAGCAGCTTCGGCGACACAGGGGCGAGTCAGCCCCAGCATTTT
abundance: .
d_gene: TRBD1
j_gene: TRBJ1-5
v_gene: TRBV7-2

CDR3aa: CASSPNRGREKLFF
CDR3nt: TGTGCCAGTAGTCCAAACAGGGGAAGGGAAAAACTGTTTTTT
abundance: .
d_gene: TRBD1
j_gene: TRBJ1-4
v_gene: TRBV19

CDR3aa: CASSHNAGQGLWKKLFF
CDR3nt: TGTGCCAGCAGCCATAATGCGGGACAGGGGTTGTGGAAAAAACTGTTTTTT
abundance: .
d_gene: TRBD1
j_gene: TRBJ1-4
v_gene: TRBV3-1/TRBV3-2

CDR3aa: CASSLSPRRGEAFF
CDR3nt: TGTGCCAGCAGTTTATCCCCAAGGAGGGGTGAAGCTTTCTTT
abundance: .
d_gene: .
j_gene: TRBJ1-1
v_gene: TRBV28

CDR3aa: CASSIGQHSNYGYTF
CDR3nt: TGTGCCAGCAGCATCGGACAGCATTCTAACTATGGCTACACCTTC
abundance: .
d_gene: .
j_gene: TRBJ1-2
v_gene: TRBV7-2

CDR3aa: CASSLDGMNTEAFF
CDR3nt: TGCGCCAGCAGCTTGGACGGGATGAACACTGAAGCTTTCTTT
abundance: .
d_gene: .
j_gene: TRBJ1-1
v_gene: TRBV5-1

CDR3aa: CASSESRGEAFF
CDR3nt: TGTGCCAGCAGTGAATCCCGAGGTGAAGCTTTCTTT
abundance: .
d_gene: .
j_gene: TRBJ1-1
v_gene: TRBV25-1

CDR3aa: CASSLRGGEGSYEQYF
CDR3nt: TGTGCCAGCAGCTTACGGGGCGGGGAAGGATCCTACGAGCAGTACTTC
abundance: .
d_gene: .
j_gene: TRBJ2-7
v_gene: TRBV11-2

CDR3aa: CASSLLTAEAFF
CDR3nt: TGTGCCAGCAGCTTACTGACAGCTGAAGCTTTCTTT
abundance: .
d_gene: .
j_gene: TRBJ1-1
v_gene: TRBV7-2

CDR3aa: CATSFAGTGELFF
CDR3nt: TGTGCCACCAGCTTCGCGGGGACCGGGGAGCTGTTTTTT
abundance: .
d_gene: .
j_gene: TRBJ2-2
v_gene: TRBV24-1

CDR3aa: CASSLERGDADTQYF
CDR3nt: TGTGCCAGCAGCTTAGAGCGGGGGGACGCAGATACGCAGTATTTT
abundance: few
d_gene: TRBD2
j_gene: TRBJ2-3
v_gene: TRBV7-9

CDR3aa: CASSQTGTSAKTQYF
CDR3nt: TGTGCCAGCAGCCAAACCGGGACTAGCGCAAAGACCCAGTACTTC
abundance: .
d_gene: TRBD2
j_gene: TRBJ2-5
v_gene: TRBV7-2

CDR3aa: CASSPSTGSLYNEQFF
CDR3nt: TGCGCCAGCAGCCCGTCTACCGGGTCCCTTTACAATGAGCAGTTCTTC
abundance: .
d_gene: .
j_gene: TRBJ2-1
v_gene: TRBV5-1

CDR3aa: CASSPIPGGAYNEQFF
CDR3nt: TGTGCCAGCAGTCCCATTCCCGGGGGGGCCTACAATGAGCAGTTCTTC
abundance: .
d_gene: TRBD2
j_gene: TRBJ2-1
v_gene: TRBV6-4

CDR3aa: CASSPPNRGSEQYF
CDR3nt: TGTGCCAGCAGTCCCCCGAACAGGGGTTCGGAGCAGTACTTC
abundance: once
d_gene: TRBD1
j_gene: TRBJ2-7
v_gene: TRBV27

CDR3aa: CASSVVPSTDTQYF
CDR3nt: TGTGCCAGCAGCGTAGTTCCTAGCACAGATACGCAGTATTTT
abundance: .
d_gene: .
j_gene: TRBJ2-3
v_gene: TRBV9

CDR3aa: CASSFPLGLATGELFF
CDR3nt: TGTGCCAGCAGCTTTCCCTTGGGACTAGCCACCGGGGAGCTGTTTTTT
abundance: once
d_gene: TRBD2
j_gene: TRBJ2-2
v_gene: TRBV7-2

CDR3aa: CASSLDTNYEQYF
CDR3nt: TGTGCCAGCAGCCTGGACACTAACTACGAGCAGTACTTC
abundance: .
d_gene: .
j_gene: TRBJ2-7
v_gene: TRBV5-4

CDR3aa: CASSSSGGAVTQYF
CDR3nt: TGTGCCAGTAGTAGCAGCGGGGGGGCGGTTACGCAGTATTTT
abundance: .
d_gene: TRBD2
j_gene: TRBJ2-3
v_gene: TRBV19